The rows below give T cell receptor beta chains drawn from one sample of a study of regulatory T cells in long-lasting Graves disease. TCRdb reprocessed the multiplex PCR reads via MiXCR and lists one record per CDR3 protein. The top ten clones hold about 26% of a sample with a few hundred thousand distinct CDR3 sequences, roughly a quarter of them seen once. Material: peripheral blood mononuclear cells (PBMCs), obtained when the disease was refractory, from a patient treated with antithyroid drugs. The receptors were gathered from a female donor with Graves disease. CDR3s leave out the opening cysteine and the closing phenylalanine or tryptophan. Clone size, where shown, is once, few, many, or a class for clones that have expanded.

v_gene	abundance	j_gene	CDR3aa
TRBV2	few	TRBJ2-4	ASKTPRDGREGLKNIQY
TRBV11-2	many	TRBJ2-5	ASSPLTGRRETQY
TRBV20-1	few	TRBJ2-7	SARVRGTFYEQY
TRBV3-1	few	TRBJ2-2	ASRQDSSNTGELF
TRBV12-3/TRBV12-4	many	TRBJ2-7	ASSLQDSHYEQY
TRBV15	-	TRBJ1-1	TTSGGRNTEAF
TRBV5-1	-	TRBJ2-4	ASSLWTVAKNIQY
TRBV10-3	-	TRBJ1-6	AISEDHAGSPLH
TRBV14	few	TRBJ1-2	ASSQDLGQRYYGYT
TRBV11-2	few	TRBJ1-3	ASSLGWGAAGNTIY
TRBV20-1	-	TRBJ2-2	SAREGGRVAGELF
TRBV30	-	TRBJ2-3	AWSVGASGLSDTQY
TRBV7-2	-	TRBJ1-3	ASSSSSSLGNTIY
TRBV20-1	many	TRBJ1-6	SARDQFPLGSPLH
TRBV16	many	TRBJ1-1	ASSQSAMNTEAF
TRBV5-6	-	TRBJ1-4	ASSLLGEDNEKLF
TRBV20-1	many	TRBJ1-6	SARDLGYNSPLH
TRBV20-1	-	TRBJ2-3	SARDSRATSTDTQY
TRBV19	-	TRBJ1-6	ASSVGTGGSPLH
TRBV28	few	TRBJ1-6	ASRFSGTANSSLH
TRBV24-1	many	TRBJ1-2	ATSDGTRLSRNGYT
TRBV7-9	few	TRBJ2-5	ASSPTRRKETQY
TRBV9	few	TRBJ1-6	ASSVGVASESPLH
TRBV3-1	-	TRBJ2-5	ASSQEGTSGYQETQY
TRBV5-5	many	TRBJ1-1	ASSTYRGGTEAF
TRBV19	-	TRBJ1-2	ASSILTGGGYGYT
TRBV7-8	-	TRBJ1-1	ASSLYRDTRKNTEAF
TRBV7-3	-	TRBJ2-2	ASSSKNTGELF
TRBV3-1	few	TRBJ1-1	ASTGITEAF
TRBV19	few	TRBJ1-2	ASSRAGSVGYT
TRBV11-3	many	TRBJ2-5	ASSLGREGQETQY
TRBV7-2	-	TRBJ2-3	ASSRTGSADTQY
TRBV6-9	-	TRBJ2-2	ASSYQRDAGELF
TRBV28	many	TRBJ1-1	ASMGPDRDTEAF
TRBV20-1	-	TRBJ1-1	SARGLGLMNTEAF
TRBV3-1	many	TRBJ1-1	ASSQFQNTEAF
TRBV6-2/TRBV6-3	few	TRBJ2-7	ASSYSPQGWTRTNYEQY
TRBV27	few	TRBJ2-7	ASSRTGQGLYEQY
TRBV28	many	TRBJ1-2	ASSLWWNSPYGYT
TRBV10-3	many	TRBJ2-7	AISHGTDREQY
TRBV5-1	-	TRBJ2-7	ASSFEGLDSYEQY
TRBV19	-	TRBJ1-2	ASTSPTNYGYT